These 6 T cell receptor beta chains originate from one sample sequenced in a study of CD4 T cells in relation to SARS-CoV-2 and coronaviruses (dated by TCRdb to the early 2020s). Their specific antigens are unknown. CD4+ T cells from unexposed donors were collected before the COVID-19 pandemic (2011-2018). After around 11 days of culture, CD4+ T cells were isolated with the EasySep CD4+ T cell isolation kit. Preparation of the library involved the immunoSEQ multiplex PCR assay. The immuneACCESS repertoire file appears here via TCRdb, limited to in-frame rearrangements. These files lack a portion of the clones; in checked studies, under half of the deficit traces to unresolved V genes, and the cause of the others is not known. The sample records approximately 20,000 clones, about 70% of which are singletons. The ten top clones hold roughly 12% of the sample. Material: CD4+ T cells from PBMCs, cultured in vitro. All receptors derive from a human donor in good health.

This chain joins TRBV11-2 and TRBJ2-3; TRBD1 agrees at 8 bases. Germline V gene sequence: CDR1 SGHAT, CDR2 FQNNGV. J lost 2 bases, V lost 5 bases, and 9 bases had no gene match. The CDR3 consists of 16 residues. The DNA of the CDR3 is TGTGCCAGCAGCCAAACAGGGGGAATACCCACAGATACGCAGTATTTT. This translates into CASSQTGGIPTDTQYF.

This chain links TRBV6-5 with TRBJ2-7, with 9 bases lining up with TRBD1. The germline CDR1 and CDR2 sequences are MNHEY and SVGAGI. CDR3 length: 13 residues. Losses at the gene ends were 5 bases for V and 3 bases for J; bases not matched to a gene: 2. The CDR3 region is CASSRQGVYEQYF. CDR3 coding DNA: TGTGCCAGCAGTCGACAGGGGGTCTACGAGCAGTACTTC.

This sequence joins TRBV2 and TRBJ1-1, with D perhaps TRBD1 (6 bases). This CDR3 region has 13 residues. Germline assignment: CDR1 SNHLY and CDR2 FYNNEI. V was trimmed by 7 bases and J by 7 bases, leaving 16 bases between them. CDR3 DNA sequence: TGTGCCAGCACCGGGACAATAAAATTTGAAGCTTTCTTT. Residues: CASTGTIKFEAFF.

The chain carries TRBV5-1 and TRBJ2-5; unclear D gene. The length of the CDR3 is 12 residues. The V end was cut by 2 bases, the J end by 4 bases, with 6 bases between. Germline values: CDR1 SGHRS, CDR2 YFSETQ. The CDR3 here is CASSLIRETQYF. The CDR3 coding sequence is TGCGCCAGCAGCTTAATAAGAGAGACCCAGTACTTC.

J is TRBJ1-1 and V is TRBV11-2; unclear D gene. The V end lost 7 bases, the J end lost 3 bases, and 6 bases lay between the germline ends. CDR1 SGHAT and CDR2 FQNNGV come from the germline V gene. This CDR3 region has 11 residues. The CDR3 coding sequence is TGTGCCAGCACAAGGGACACTGAAGCTTTCTTT. It specifies CASTRDTEAFF. The variable domain in full, completed from reference TRBV11-2 and TRBJ1-1, reads EAGVAQSPRYKIIEKRQSVAFWCNPISGHATLYWYQQILGQGPKLLIQFQNNGVVDDSQLPKDRFSAERLKGVDSTLKIQPAKLEDSAVYLCASTRDTEAFFGQGTRLTVV.

V gene TRBV30 combines with J gene TRBJ2-7; 8 bases match TRBD1. This CDR3 contains 13 residues. The V segment lost 6 bases and the J segment 2 bases; nucleotides outside the gene matches: 6. Germline values: CDR1 GTSNPN, CDR2 SVGIG (reference sequence). CDR3 sequence: CACLTGGTYEQYF. For the CDR3, the DNA is TGTGCCTGTCTTACAGGGGGGACCTACGAGCAGTACTTC.